The 26 T cell receptor beta chains below were found in one sample sequenced in a study of T cells in Graves' hyperthyroidism and ophthalmopathy. Amplified TCR beta CDR3 regions derived from RNA transcripts. Using the HTBI primer set, a first-round RT-PCR was run on the TCR CDR3. MiXCR was run by TCRdb on the multiplex PCR reads, yielding one entry per CDR3 protein. This sample has some 620,000 distinct CDR3 sequences, with 15% to 20% found just once. Sequencing was done on a sample of blood. These receptors originate from a woman in her twenties or thirties with Graves' hyperthyroidism.

This chain joins TRBV10-3 and TRBJ1-1; a possible D gene is TRBD1 (5 bases). With 1 base removed from V and 0 bases from J, the gap between germline ends came to 9 bases. CDR3 length: 15 residues. Germline V CDR1 and CDR2: ENHRY, SYGVKD. CDR3 DNA sequence: TGTGCCATCAGTGAGTGGGGGGGGATGAACACTGAAGCTTTCTTT. Residues: CAISEWGGMNTEAFF.

CDR3 loop: CASSGASGFTDTQYF. The CDR3 region has the DNA TGTGCCAGCAGTGGGGCTAGCGGATTCACAGATACGCAGTATTTT. The genes are TRBV2 and TRBJ2-3; 7 bases map to TRBD2. The germline gives CDR1 SNHLY, CDR2 FYNNEI. The V and J ends lost 4 bases and 2 bases, in that order; junction bases with no gene match: 6. The CDR3 extends over 15 amino acids.

This clonotype was observed a handful of times. The genes are TRBV7-2 and TRBJ1-6, with D perhaps matching TRBD1 (5 bases). This CDR3 spans 13 amino acids. The germline V and J ends were trimmed by 6 bases and 10 bases, with 13 bases remaining between them. Germline V gives CDR1 SGHTA, CDR2 FQGNSA. The CDR3 DNA reads as TGTGCCAGCAGTTTTTGGAGGGACTCACCCCTCCACTTT. The encoded protein is CASSFWRDSPLHF.

J is TRBJ2-1 and V is TRBV18; D remains unclear. The CDR3 is 16 amino acids. Trimming pared 2 bases from V and 7 bases from J, leaving 18 bases between. Germline-derived CDR1 and CDR2 are KGHSH and LQKENI. Written as DNA, the CDR3 is TGTGCCAGCTCACCATTGACAACCTCTACGTGGAATGAGCAGTTCTTC. Protein product: CASSPLTTSTWNEQFF.

This clonotype was found many times. The genes are TRBV7-9 and TRBJ2-1, with a tentative D call TRBD1 (5 bases). In germline, CDR1 is SEHNR, CDR2 FQNEAQ (reference sequence). This CDR3 is built from 16 residues. Trimming took 3 bases from V and 5 from J, leaving 17 bases between them. CDR3 bases: TGTGCCAGCAGCTTGCCCTTCAGGGTAATTGACAATGAGCAGTTCTTC. It specifies CASSLPFRVIDNEQFF.

J is TRBJ1-4 and V is TRBV5-1, with 7 nucleotides matching TRBD1. J lost 5 bases, V lost 3 bases, and 10 bases had no gene match. This CDR3 contains 16 residues. Per the germline V gene, CDR1 is SGHRS and CDR2 is YFSETQ. This CDR3 is CASSSLQGLGNEKLFF. Here the CDR3 DNA reads TGCGCCAGCAGCTCTTTACAGGGGTTAGGGAATGAAAAACTGTTTTTT.

The chain uses TRBV20-1 and TRBJ1-2; D remains unclear. Per germline, CDR1 DFQATT and CDR2 SNEGSKA (reference sequence). Trimming pared 6 bases from V and 0 bases from J, leaving 8 bases between. The CDR3 has 12 amino acids. The CDR3: CSATRTNYGYTF. The CDR3, as DNA: TGCAGTGCAACCAGGACTAACTATGGCTACACCTTC.

V is TRBV19 and J is TRBJ1-5; TRBD1 matches at 10 bases. Per the germline V gene, CDR1 is LNHDA and CDR2 is SQIVND (reference sequence). The CDR3 covers 15 residues. V trimming: 10 bases; J trimming: 5 bases; junction bases outside the gene matches: 11. CDR3 coding DNA: TGTGCCACCTCTACCGGGACAGGGGTGCATCAGCCCCAGCATTTT. This sequence encodes CATSTGTGVHQPQHF.

As regards this clonotype: This sequence may be a read error, since a much larger clone differs from it by one base. Given the absence of the conserved phenylalanine or tryptophan at the CDR3 end, a read error is likely. The V call is TRBV10-3, the J call TRBJ2-2; D gene unclear. In germline, CDR1 is ENHRY, CDR2 SYGVKD. CDR3 length: 13 residues. Trimming took 3 bases from V and 2 from J, leaving 4 bases between them. CDR3 DNA: TGTGCCATCAGTGACTACAACACCGGGGAGCTGTTTTCT. This encodes CAISDYNTGELFS.

About this clonotype itself: The final CDR3 position lacks the conserved phenylalanine or tryptophan, pointing to a likely read error. The V and J genes are TRBV2 and TRBJ2-7; D remains ambiguous. With 6 bases removed from V and 3 bases from J, the gap between germline ends came to 6 bases. The CDR3 runs 11 residues. Germline V gives CDR1 SNHLY, CDR2 FYNNEI. In nucleotides, the CDR3 is TGTGCCAGCAGGTTAAGCTACGAGCAGTACTCC. It yields the protein CASRLSYEQYS.

This clonotype has a handful of counts. The V gene is TRBV18, the J gene TRBJ1-2; D ambiguous. The germline CDR1 and CDR2 sequences are KGHSH and LQKENI. Trimming shortened V by 2 bases and J by 5 bases, and 9 bases separated the two germline ends. This CDR3 is built from 13 residues. The CDR3 DNA sequence: TGTGCCAGCTCACCAGGGCCCCAGTATGGCTACACCTTC. Translating it yields CASSPGPQYGYTF.

This clonotype was detected only a few times. The V gene is TRBV29-1, the J gene TRBJ2-7, with TRBD2 matching over 15 bases. The ends lost 6 bases at V and 3 bases at J; junction bases unmatched: 3. Germline V gives CDR1 SQVTM, CDR2 ANQGSEA. The CDR3 consists of 14 residues. The CDR3, as DNA: TGCAGCGTCGGACTAGCGGGAGGGAACTACGAGCAGTACTTC. Translation gives CSVGLAGGNYEQYF.

This clonotype has at least ten counts. The chain uses TRBV2 and TRBJ2-6; tentatively, D is TRBD1 or TRBD2 (5 bases each). This CDR3 spans 14 amino acids. Trimming pared 8 bases from V and 4 bases from J, leaving 12 bases between. Germline CDR1 reads SNHLY; CDR2 reads FYNNEI. CDR3 nucleotide sequence: TGTGCCAGCTTCCGGGGCGTGGGGGCCAACGTCCTGACTTTC. The encoded protein is CASFRGVGANVLTF. The full variable domain, with the rest looked up from reference TRBV2 and TRBJ2-6, is EPEVTQTPSHQVTQMGQEVILRCVPISNHLYFYWYRQILGQKVEFLVSFYNNEISEKSEIFDDQFSVERPDGSNFTLKIRSTKLEDSAMYFCASFRGVGANVLTFGAGSRLTVL.

About this clonotype: An end of the junction does not agree with germline; a read error may underlie this. V usage is TRBV10-3 and J usage is TRBJ1-1; possible D gene TRBD1, 5 bases. The germline V gene has CDR1 ENHRY and CDR2 SYGVKD. The CDR3 has 13 amino acids. The CDR3 DNA follows: TGTGCCATCAGGCAGGGAGAGAACGCTGAAGCTTTCTTT. Its translation: CAIRQGENAEAFF.

This clonotype was recorded many times. V gene TRBV9 combines with J gene TRBJ2-7, with D possibly called TRBD1 or TRBD2 (6 bases each). CDR3 length: 15 residues. Germline V gives CDR1 SGDLS, CDR2 YYNGEE. Trimming took off 1 base at V and 1 base at J, with 12 bases between the two ends. The CDR3 DNA reads TGTGCCAGCAGCGTATCAGGGGACTTTTCCTACGAGCAGTACTTC. The encoded protein is CASSVSGDFSYEQYF.

This clonotype was picked up many times. CDR3 nucleotide sequence: TGCAGCGTTGCGCCTAGCGGACCCTACGAGCAGTACTTC. It is translated as CSVAPSGPYEQYF. V usage is TRBV29-1 and J usage is TRBJ2-7; 7 bases agree with TRBD2. The V and J ends lost 4 bases and 2 bases, in that order; junction bases with no gene match: 5. The CDR3 covers 13 residues. Germline loops: CDR1 SQVTM, CDR2 ANQGSEA.

This clonotype showed up many times. The chain couples TRBV12-3 or TRBV12-4 to TRBJ1-1; D remains unclear. Deletions cut 3 bases from V and 7 bases from J, with 6 bases between. This CDR3 has 11 residues. The CDR3 here is CASSFGGEAFF. The CDR3 DNA sequence: TGTGCCAGCAGTTTCGGCGGTGAAGCTTTCTTT.

Only a few counts were recorded for this clonotype. Here the CDR3 reads CASSQVVGTHSARQETQYF. The CDR3 DNA is TGCGCCAGCAGCCAAGTTGTCGGGACTCACTCAGCCAGACAAGAGACCCAGTACTTC. The chain recombines TRBV4-1 with TRBJ2-5; possible D gene TRBD2, 6 bases. The CDR3 covers 19 residues. The germline V gene has CDR1 MGHRA and CDR2 YSYEKL. V was clipped by 1 base and J by 2 bases, with 23 bases between them.

There are a few counts of this clonotype. The V call is TRBV7-9, the J call TRBJ1-2, with D unresolved. This CDR3 is 11 amino acids long. The germline CDR1 and CDR2 sequences are SEHNR and FQNEAQ (reference sequence). V lost 4 bases and J 7 bases, leaving 7 bases between the germline ends. The CDR3 is CASSSVPGYTF. The CDR3 nucleotides read TGTGCCAGCAGCTCTGTCCCTGGCTACACCTTC.

This clonotype was counted between two and nine times. The chain has TRBV29-1 and TRBJ1-1, with 9 bases that match TRBD1. The junction had 6 bases not matched to a gene; V was cut back by 6 bases and J by 4 bases. Germline V gene data show CDR1 as SQVTM and CDR2 as ANQGSEA. The CDR3 consists of 13 residues. The CDR3 spells CSVPGQGLTEAFF. CDR3 bases: TGCAGCGTGCCTGGACAGGGGCTCACTGAAGCTTTCTTT.

This clonotype was seen only a few times. This rearrangement joins TRBV27 to TRBJ2-5; 13 bases are a match to TRBD2. Germline CDR1 reads MNHEY; CDR2 reads SMNVEV (reference sequence). With V trimmed by 6 bases and J by 5 bases, 3 bases remained unmatched. The CDR3 is 14 residues long. The CDR3 DNA reads as TGTGCCAGCAGACGACTAGCGGGAGGTGAGACCCAGTACTTC. Protein product: CASRRLAGGETQYF.

This clonotype was observed many times. A read error may account for a junction end that differs from germline. CDR3 nucleotides: TGTGCCAGCAGCCCCCCGACAGGAACGAACTCTGAAGCTTTCTTT. Its translation is CASSPPTGTNSEAFF. The J gene is TRBJ1-1, the V gene TRBV7-6; D might be TRBD1 (6 bases). Germline CDR1 SGHVS, CDR2 FNYEAQ. The CDR3 runs to 15 residues.

This clonotype was recorded at least ten times. The chain recombines TRBV11-2 with TRBJ2-3; no definite D call. Germline V gene sequence: CDR1 SGHAT, CDR2 FQNNGV. This CDR3 spans 14 amino acids. V lost 0 bases to trimming and J lost 1 base, with 5 bases between them. Written as DNA, the CDR3 is TGTGCCAGCAGCTTAGATGCTCGCACAGATACGCAGTATTTT. Translated, it gives CASSLDARTDTQYF.

This clonotype was recorded many times. The CDR3 reads CSATSGGGNQYF. The CDR3, as DNA: TGCAGTGCTACTAGCGGAGGAGGGAATCAGTACTTC. The chain has TRBV20-1 and TRBJ2-4, with 7 bases that match TRBD2. This CDR3 has 12 residues. V shed 4 bases, J shed 12 bases, and the junction held 9 bases outside the gene matches. CDR1 is DFQATT and CDR2 is SNEGSKA in the germline V gene (reference sequence).

The chain combines TRBV20-1 with TRBJ2-1, with TRBD2 matching over 11 bases. Germline CDR1 DFQATT, CDR2 SNEGSKA (reference sequence). This CDR3 region has 14 residues. V gave up 2 bases and J gave up 15 bases; unmatched junction bases: 12. CDR3 region: CSARSASGGPQGFF. The DNA of the CDR3 is TGCAGTGCTAGATCGGCTAGCGGGGGGCCTCAGGGGTTCTTC.

This clonotype was detected only a few times. The chain links TRBV3-1 to TRBJ2-2; 7 bases line up with TRBD1. The germline gives CDR1 LGHDT, CDR2 YNNKEL (reference sequence). The V gene end was trimmed by 4 bases and the J gene end by 1 base; junction bases not matched to a gene: 6. This CDR3 spans 16 amino acids. In DNA, the CDR3 is TGTGCCAGCAGCCCCCAGGGGGTACTGAACACCGGGGAGCTGTTTTTT. Residues: CASSPQGVLNTGELFF.